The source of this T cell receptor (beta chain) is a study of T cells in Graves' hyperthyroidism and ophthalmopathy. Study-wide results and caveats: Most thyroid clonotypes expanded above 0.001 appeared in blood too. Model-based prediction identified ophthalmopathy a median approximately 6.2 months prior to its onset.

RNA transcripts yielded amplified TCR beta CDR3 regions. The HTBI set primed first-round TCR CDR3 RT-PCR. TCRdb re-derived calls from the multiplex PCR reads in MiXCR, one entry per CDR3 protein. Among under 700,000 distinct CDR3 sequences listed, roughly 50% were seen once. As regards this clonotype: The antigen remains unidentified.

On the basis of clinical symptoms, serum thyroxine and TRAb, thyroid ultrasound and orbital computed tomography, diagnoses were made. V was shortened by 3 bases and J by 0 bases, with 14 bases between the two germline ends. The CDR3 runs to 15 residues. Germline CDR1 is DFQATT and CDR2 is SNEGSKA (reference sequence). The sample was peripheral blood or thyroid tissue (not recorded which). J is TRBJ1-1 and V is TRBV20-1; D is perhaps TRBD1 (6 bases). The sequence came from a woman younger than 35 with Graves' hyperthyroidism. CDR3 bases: TGCAGTGCTAGCCCGTCAGGGGCGATGAACACTGAAGCTTTCTTT. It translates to CSASPSGAMNTEAFF.